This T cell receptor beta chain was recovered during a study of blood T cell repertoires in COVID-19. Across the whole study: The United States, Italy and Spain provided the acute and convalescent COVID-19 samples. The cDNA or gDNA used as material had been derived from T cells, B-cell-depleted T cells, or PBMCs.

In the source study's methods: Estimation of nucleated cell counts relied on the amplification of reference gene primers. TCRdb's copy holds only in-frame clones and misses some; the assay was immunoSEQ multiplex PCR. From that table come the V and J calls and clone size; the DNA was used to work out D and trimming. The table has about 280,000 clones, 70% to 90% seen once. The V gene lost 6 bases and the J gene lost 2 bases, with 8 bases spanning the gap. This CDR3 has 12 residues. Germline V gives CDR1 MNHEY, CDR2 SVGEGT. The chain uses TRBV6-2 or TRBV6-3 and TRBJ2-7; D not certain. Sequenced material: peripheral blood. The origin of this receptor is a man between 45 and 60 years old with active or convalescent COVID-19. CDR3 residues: CASSNPTYEQYF. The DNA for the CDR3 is TGTGCCAGCAGCAACCCTACCTACGAGCAGTACTTC.